Listed here are 13 T cell receptor beta chains from one sample, sequenced in a study of cytomegalovirus exposure and HLA in healthy donors. Primers for the PCR totalled 60 Vbeta and 13 Jbeta. Assay used: immunoSEQ multiplex PCR; TCRdb lists only in-frame clones, some missing. The sample records roughly 200,000 clones, roughly four fifths being singletons. Material for sequencing was PBMCs. The receptors were sampled from a middle-aged woman in good health and CMV-seronegative.

The sample holds a few counts of this clone. V gene TRBV10-3 combines with J gene TRBJ1-1; no reliable D call. The germline V and J ends were trimmed by 8 bases and 4 bases, with 14 bases remaining between them. This CDR3 spans 13 amino acids. Germline-derived CDR1 and CDR2 are ENHRY and SYGVKD. CDR3 residues: CAIGSTGVTEAFF. In DNA form, the CDR3 reads TGTGCCATCGGTTCAACCGGGGTCACTGAAGCTTTCTTT.

V and J are TRBV2 and TRBJ1-2; D is ambiguous. CDR3 length equals 11 residues. The ends were cut back, 9 bases at V and 9 bases at J, with 14 bases in the middle. The germline V gene has CDR1 SNHLY and CDR2 FYNNEI. The CDR3 nucleotides read TGTGCCAGGTTATCACCGGGGAGCTACACCTTC. Translated: CARLSPGSYTF.

The chain is built from TRBV5-1 and TRBJ2-3, with TRBD2 as a possible D gene (6 bases). In germline, CDR1 is SGHRS, CDR2 YFSETQ. Trimming took 1 base from V and 6 from J, leaving 12 bases between them. There are 14 residues in the CDR3. The CDR3 is CASSLTSPKDTQYF. CDR3 bases: TGCGCCAGCAGCTTGACTAGCCCGAAGGATACGCAGTATTTT.

The J gene is TRBJ2-3, the V gene TRBV5-1, with TRBD2 as a possible D gene (6 bases). Germline V gene data show CDR1 as SGHRS and CDR2 as YFSETQ. Trimming cost V 0 bases and J 2 bases, with 25 bases left between them. This CDR3 region has 20 residues. CDR3 nucleotide sequence: TGCGCCAGCAGCTTGGTCCCCTCGGGAAATAGCGGCCGTCTCACAGATACGCAGTATTTT. Protein sequence: CASSLVPSGNSGRLTDTQYF.

This chain uses TRBV5-4 with TRBJ1-1; perhaps TRBD1 as D (6 bases). This CDR3 region has 13 residues. The V end was cut by 4 bases, the J end by 5 bases, with 12 bases between. CDR1 and CDR2 (germline): SGHNT, YYREEE (reference sequence). Here the CDR3 DNA reads TGTGCCAGCAGCCCACAGGGCCGGACTGAAGCTTTCTTT. Translating gives CASSPQGRTEAFF. The full variable domain, completed using reference TRBV5-4 and TRBJ1-1, is ETGVTQSPTHLIKTRGQQVTLRCSSQSGHNTVSWYQQALGQGPQFIFQYYREEENGRGNFPPRFSGLQFPNYSSELNVNALELDDSALYLCASSPQGRTEAFFGQGTRLTVV.

V is TRBV9 and J is TRBJ2-1; TRBD2 matches 8 bases. V shed 0 bases, J shed 4 bases, and the junction held 6 bases outside the gene matches. CDR1 is SGDLS and CDR2 is YYNGEE in the germline V gene. The CDR3 covers 16 residues. In DNA, the CDR3 is TGTGCCAGCAGCGTAGCGGGCAGCGGGGGTTACAATGAGCAGTTCTTC. This encodes CASSVAGSGGYNEQFF.

The V call is TRBV5-4, the J call TRBJ2-3, with D tentatively TRBD2 (5 bases). V shed 3 bases and J shed 5 bases, with 19 bases lying between them. The CDR3 spans 16 residues. Per germline, CDR1 SGHNT and CDR2 YYREEE (reference sequence). The CDR3 here is CASSSTAGGPRDTQYF. The DNA of the CDR3 is TGTGCCAGCAGCTCCACGGCGGGCGGGCCAAGAGATACGCAGTATTTT. Variable domain in full (rest from reference TRBV5-4 and TRBJ2-3): ETGVTQSPTHLIKTRGQQVTLRCSSQSGHNTVSWYQQALGQGPQFIFQYYREEENGRGNFPPRFSGLQFPNYSSELNVNALELDDSALYLCASSSTAGGPRDTQYFGPGTRLTVL.

The genes are TRBV16 and TRBJ1-5; tentatively, D is TRBD1 (6 bases). Deletions cut 3 bases from V and 5 bases from J, with 17 bases between. Germline V gene sequence: CDR1 KGHSY, CDR2 FQNENV. The CDR3 has 16 amino acids. Written as DNA, the CDR3 is TGTGCCAGCAGCCATCCACAGGGTACCCGAGATCAGCCCCAGCATTTT. This sequence encodes CASSHPQGTRDQPQHF.

As regards this clone: One end of the junction varies from germline; a read error may be responsible. V usage is TRBV25-1 and J usage is TRBJ1-1, with 8 bases lining up with TRBD1. CDR3 length equals 12 residues. Germline V gives CDR1 MGHDK, CDR2 SYGVNS. The CDR3 spells CASSEYTQGAIF. The CDR3 nucleotides are TGTGCCAGCAGTGAATATACCCAGGGGGCGATCTTT.

This chain joins TRBV4-1 and TRBJ1-1, with D unresolved. The V gene lost 1 base and the J gene lost 0 bases, with 9 bases spanning the gap. From germline, CDR1 is MGHRA and CDR2 YSYEKL. The CDR3 consists of 15 residues. The CDR3 loop reads CASSQGSLLNTEAFF. The CDR3 nucleotides are TGCGCCAGCAGCCAAGGTTCCCTATTGAACACTGAAGCTTTCTTT.

The chain has TRBV4-2 and TRBJ1-2; TRBD1 is a possible D gene (6 bases). This CDR3 contains 13 residues. Germline CDR1 is LGHNA and CDR2 is YNFKEQ. Trimming shortened V by 1 base and J by 6 bases, and 9 bases separated the two germline ends. The CDR3 sequence is CASSQGGLDGYTF. In DNA, the CDR3 is TGTGCCAGCAGCCAAGGGGGGCTCGATGGCTACACCTTC.

The genes are TRBV11-2 and TRBJ2-5; 8 bases are shared with TRBD1. The V and J ends lost 4 bases and 1 base, in that order; junction bases with no gene match: 2. The length of the CDR3 is 14 residues. CDR1 is SGHAT and CDR2 is FQNNGV in the germline V gene. This CDR3 is CASSSQGGQETQYF. As DNA, the CDR3 is TGTGCCAGCAGCTCACAGGGGGGCCAAGAGACCCAGTACTTC.

This chain uses TRBV27 with TRBJ2-1; 8 bases are shared with TRBD2. CDR3 size: 15 residues. Germline assignment: CDR1 MNHEY and CDR2 SMNVEV (reference sequence). V was pared by 1 base and J by 7 bases, with 6 bases of the junction left unmatched. The CDR3 nucleotides are TGTGCCAGCAGTTTATACCGGGGGGGCCAGAATGAGCAGTTCTTC. It specifies CASSLYRGGQNEQFF.